A selection of T cell receptor beta chains follows, all from one sample in a study of blood T cells in healthy people across ages. MiXCR, run by TCRdb on the 5' RACE reads, gives a single entry per CDR3 protein. The table has about 1.4 million distinct CDR3 sequences, roughly 60% seen once; the top ten hold 6.5% to 8.5%. Sequencing was carried out using blood. These receptors came from a man aged 18 to 29 in good health. Both conserved end residues are trimmed from each CDR3. The order of the fields is V gene, J gene, D gene, clone size, CDR3 protein. The D gene is left open where the match is weak. For some rows the clone size is stated as once, few or many, or as a class when expanded; others skip it.

>TRBV4-2|TRBJ2-7|.|few
ASSLRDNYEQY
>TRBV4-1|TRBJ2-1|.|.
ASSIPQEGEQF
>TRBV12-3/TRBV12-4|TRBJ2-4|.|.
ASSLTGQTSGLTKNIQY
>TRBV10-3|TRBJ2-7|TRBD1|.
AILRGQGAYEQY
>TRBV15|TRBJ1-2|.|.
ATSRFDDGFYGYT
>TRBV27|.|.|.
ASSSLAMGRYEQY
>TRBV29-1|TRBJ2-1|.|few
SVEGGRANEQF
>TRBV25-1|TRBJ2-3|.|.
ASSEFGGTDTQY
>TRBV4-1|TRBJ2-7|TRBD2|.
ASSQAPTSGSLDEQY
>TRBV4-1|TRBJ2-7|.|.
ASSQVNLLKHEEQY
>TRBV2|TRBJ2-1|TRBD1|.
ASRRDRAQF
>TRBV11-2|TRBJ1-1|.|.
ASSDMHTEAF
>TRBV12-3/TRBV12-4|TRBJ2-5|.|.
ASSPRTTGETQY
>TRBV27|TRBJ2-1|.|few
ASSSLLSSYNEQF
>TRBV6-5|TRBJ2-1|TRBD1|.
ASSYSYGTGDYNEQF
>TRBV9|TRBJ1-1|.|.
ASSVVSGEAF
>TRBV14|TRBJ1-2|.|.
ASSQVQGWGYT
>TRBV15|TRBJ1-2|.|.
ATSREVQPYGYT
>TRBV4-2|TRBJ2-5|TRBD2|.
ASSQEKGGLAGPRYQETQY
>TRBV4-1|TRBJ1-4|.|.
ASSQVLYEKLF
>TRBV2|TRBJ2-1|TRBD1|.
ASRGGQGVDEQF
>TRBV9|TRBJ2-1|.|.
ASSVARGGNNEQF
>TRBV4-2|TRBJ1-1|.|.
ASSPDGTAAF
>TRBV7-2|TRBJ1-2|.|.
ASSLSSGNYGYT
>TRBV4-2|TRBJ2-7|TRBD2|.
ASSQNSGRYEQY
>TRBV29-1|TRBJ2-5|.|.
SVPEGKYQETQY
>TRBV4-1|TRBJ2-5|.|.
ASSPFWSETQY
>TRBV29-1|TRBJ2-3|.|.
SVVGGGSADTQY
>TRBV4-3|TRBJ2-3|TRBD2|.
ASSQEDYGGLAGIDTQY
>TRBV6-6|TRBJ1-5|.|.
ASSYDRVDQPQH
>TRBV14|TRBJ1-2|.|.
ASSQDGQALYGYT
>TRBV7-9|TRBJ2-3|TRBD2|.
ASSLWGLAKDTQY
>TRBV7-9|TRBJ2-5|.|once
ASSLFRPGNFQETQY
>TRBV29-1|TRBJ2-1|.|.
SASAGTDYSYNEQF
>TRBV29-1|TRBJ2-3|.|few
SPRTGDTQY
>TRBV7-2|TRBJ1-4|.|few
ASSSRAILLGPDYNEKLF
>TRBV7-9|TRBJ2-1|.|.
ASSSPTGEQF
>TRBV27|TRBJ2-5|.|.
ASKSITQGFTETQY
>TRBV4-3|TRBJ2-7|.|few
ASSQDWLGLTYEQY
>TRBV12-3/TRBV12-4|TRBJ2-6|.|few
ASSLGHPGTSGANVLT
>TRBV7-8|.|TRBD2|.
ASSLWESTSWGYEQY
>TRBV4-1|TRBJ1-1|.|few
ASSYTPENTEAF
>TRBV28|TRBJ1-1|.|.
ASSRPGGTEAF
>TRBV12-3/TRBV12-4|TRBJ2-1|.|.
ASRYRALTPYNEQF
>TRBV10-3|TRBJ2-7|.|.
AIRIQGIGEQY
>TRBV2|TRBJ2-5|TRBD1|.
ASSSTGSETQY
>TRBV20-1|TRBJ2-6|.|.
SARDGKDRADVLT
>TRBV6-1|.|.|few
ASSGGFGETQY
>TRBV7-2|TRBJ2-1|.|.
ASSPLLVYNEQF
>TRBV6-2/TRBV6-3|TRBJ2-4|TRBD2|.
ASSYGTSGGLAKNIQY
>TRBV20-1|.|.|.
SAPPRGRSTPYNEQY
>TRBV20-1|TRBJ2-1|.|.
SAPRVAESSYNEQF
>TRBV10-1|TRBJ2-4|.|.
ASSDPGTPVNIQY
>TRBV12-3/TRBV12-4|TRBJ2-5|TRBD1|many
ASSPDRSQETQY
>TRBV29-1|TRBJ2-7|TRBD2|.
SVVRGGSYEQY
>TRBV12-3/TRBV12-4|TRBJ1-5|TRBD1|.
ASSYGQGALINQPQH
>TRBV10-3|TRBJ2-3|TRBD1|.
AIRKQGARTDTQY
>TRBV6-6|TRBJ2-7|.|once
ASSYGDTTYEQY
>TRBV7-9|TRBJ2-2|TRBD1|.
ASSEGTGESGELF